These T cell receptor beta chains were read from a single sample in a study of blood T cell repertoires in COVID-19. TCRdb keeps only in-frame clones here, not all; method: immunoSEQ multiplex PCR. The repertoire holds tens of thousands of clones, with about 87% as singletons. The sequenced sample was peripheral blood. The receptors derive from a man between 45 and 60 years old with active COVID-19. CDR3s include the opening cysteine and the closing phenylalanine or tryptophan. Fields, in order: V gene, D gene, clone size, CDR3 length, J gene, CDR3 protein, CDR3 DNA. D genes are given only for firm matches. Clone size is stated in some rows and not others, as once, few, many or a class when expanded.

V: TRBV19; D: TRBD1; size: once; length: 16; J: TRBJ1-5; CDR3: CASSKSLRGSNQPQHF; DNA: TGTGCCAGTAGCAAGTCGCTCAGGGGGAGCAATCAGCCCCAGCATTTT
V: TRBV6-2/TRBV6-3; D: .; size: once; length: 17; J: TRBJ2-3; CDR3: CASSYSMRGQSTDTQYF; DNA: TGTGCCAGCAGTTACTCGATGCGGGGACAGAGCACAGATACGCAGTATTTT
V: TRBV5-5; D: .; size: .; length: 16; J: TRBJ2-1; CDR3: CASSLQGRATDNEQFF; DNA: TGTGCCAGCAGCTTGCAGGGCAGGGCTACCGACAATGAGCAGTTCTTC
V: TRBV2; D: .; size: .; length: 11; J: TRBJ2-7; CDR3: CASGQFVEQYF; DNA: TGTGCCAGCGGACAATTTGTCGAGCAGTACTTC
V: TRBV7-2; D: .; size: .; length: 14; J: TRBJ1-2; CDR3: CASSLVEVNYGYTF; DNA: TGTGCCAGCAGCTTAGTAGAGGTTAACTATGGCTACACCTTC
V: TRBV5-6; D: .; size: many; length: 13; J: TRBJ1-2; CDR3: CASSTDTAYGYTF; DNA: TGTGCCAGCAGCACGGACACTGCCTATGGCTACACCTTC
V: TRBV7-6; D: .; size: .; length: 14; J: TRBJ2-7; CDR3: CASSPGEGTYEQYF; DNA: TGTGCCAGCAGCCCAGGAGAGGGTACCTACGAGCAGTACTTC
V: TRBV4-2; D: .; size: .; length: 13; J: TRBJ1-2; CDR3: CASSQAGDSGYTF; DNA: TGTGCCAGCAGCCAAGCGGGGGACTCTGGCTACACCTTC
V: TRBV7-9; D: TRBD1; size: once; length: 14; J: TRBJ2-5; CDR3: CASGGRGYQETQYF; DNA: TGTGCCAGCGGCGGCAGGGGGTACCAAGAGACCCAGTACTTC
V: TRBV19; D: .; size: .; length: 16; J: TRBJ1-4; CDR3: CASSSPEGVTNEKLFF; DNA: TGTGCCAGTAGTTCACCGGAGGGAGTGACTAATGAAAAACTGTTTTTT
V: TRBV5-6; D: .; size: .; length: 12; J: TRBJ1-2; CDR3: CASRRGAGGYTF; DNA: TGTGCCAGCAGACGGGGGGCTGGTGGCTACACCTTC
V: TRBV11-2; D: TRBD1; size: .; length: 17; J: TRBJ1-5; CDR3: CASSPGTGLYSNQPQHF; DNA: TGTGCCAGCAGCCCCGGGACAGGATTATATAGCAATCAGCCCCAGCATTTT
V: TRBV12-3/TRBV12-4; D: TRBD2; size: .; length: 11; J: TRBJ2-1; CDR3: CASRLGGEQFF; DNA: TGTGCCAGCAGACTCGGGGGGGAGCAGTTCTTC
V: TRBV7-2; D: TRBD2; size: .; length: 15; J: TRBJ2-7; CDR3: CASSPTGGTTGEQYF; DNA: TGTGCCAGCAGCCCGACGGGCGGGACTACGGGGGAGCAGTACTTC
V: TRBV7-9; D: .; size: .; length: 14; J: TRBJ1-6; CDR3: CASSVTGSPSPLHF; DNA: TGTGCCAGCAGCGTTACAGGGTCGCCTTCACCCCTCCACTTT
V: TRBV4-1; D: TRBD1; size: .; length: 15; J: TRBJ2-7; CDR3: CASSHPGGQAYEQYF; DNA: TGCGCCAGCAGCCACCCAGGCGGACAGGCATACGAGCAGTACTTC
V: TRBV7-3; D: .; size: .; length: 13; J: TRBJ2-5; CDR3: CASSRREGETQYF; DNA: TGTGCCAGCAGCCGTAGAGAGGGAGAGACCCAGTACTTC
V: TRBV7-2; D: .; size: .; length: 14; J: TRBJ2-7; CDR3: CASSTLTARFEQYF; DNA: TGTGCCAGCAGCACTCTTACAGCCCGTTTCGAGCAGTACTTC
V: TRBV7-9; D: .; size: .; length: 14; J: TRBJ2-7; CDR3: CASIKAGTPYEQYF; DNA: TGTGCCAGCATCAAAGCGGGCACCCCCTACGAGCAGTACTTC
V: TRBV9; D: TRBD2; size: .; length: 15; J: TRBJ2-7; CDR3: CASSGRTSGRSEQYF; DNA: TGTGCCAGCAGCGGACGGACTAGCGGGAGGAGCGAGCAGTACTTC
V: TRBV27; D: .; size: .; length: 16; J: TRBJ1-2; CDR3: CASSTHGTTKNYGYTF; DNA: TGTGCCAGCAGTACGCACGGGACAACGAAAAACTATGGCTACACCTTC
V: TRBV28; D: .; size: .; length: 12; J: TRBJ1-2; CDR3: CASSTPGKGYTF; DNA: TGTGCCAGCAGCACGCCAGGGAAGGGCTACACCTTC
V: TRBV12-5; D: .; size: .; length: 15; J: TRBJ1-6; CDR3: CASAWGGAGSSPLHF; DNA: TGTGCTAGTGCCTGGGGAGGGGCAGGGAGTTCACCCCTCCACTTT
V: TRBV19; D: .; size: .; length: 15; J: TRBJ1-1; CDR3: CASSLQGVMNTEAFF; DNA: TGTGCCAGTAGCCTCCAGGGTGTGATGAACACTGAAGCTTTCTTT
V: TRBV19; D: TRBD1; size: .; length: 14; J: TRBJ2-2; CDR3: CASSWTGGSGELFF; DNA: TGTGCCAGTAGTTGGACAGGGGGTAGCGGGGAGCTGTTTTTT
V: TRBV6-5; D: TRBD1; size: few; length: 14; J: TRBJ1-1; CDR3: CASKDRRGFGEAFF; DNA: TGTGCCAGCAAGGACAGGAGGGGCTTTGGGGAAGCTTTCTTT
V: TRBV7-2; D: TRBD2; size: .; length: 17; J: TRBJ2-3; CDR3: CASSPLTSGRRVDTQYF; DNA: TGTGCCAGCAGCCCCCTCACTAGCGGGAGGCGGGTGGATACGCAGTATTTT
V: TRBV27; D: .; size: once; length: 13; J: TRBJ2-7; CDR3: CASSLKGVGRQYF; DNA: TGTGCCAGCAGTTTAAAGGGAGTCGGTCGGCAGTACTTC
V: TRBV28; D: .; size: .; length: 14; J: TRBJ1-2; CDR3: CASSLHGSNYGYTF; DNA: TGTGCCAGCAGTTTACATGGGAGTAACTATGGCTACACCTTC
V: TRBV5-1; D: .; size: .; length: 13; J: TRBJ2-5; CDR3: CASSGTGIETQYF; DNA: TGCGCCAGCAGCGGCACGGGGATCGAGACCCAGTACTTC
V: TRBV3-1/TRBV3-2; D: .; size: .; length: 14; J: TRBJ1-2; CDR3: CASSQSGAYYGYTF; DNA: TGTGCCAGCAGCCAAAGTGGGGCTTACTATGGCTACACCTTC
V: TRBV4-3; D: .; size: .; length: 13; J: TRBJ2-2; CDR3: CASSQDLTGELFF; DNA: TGCGCCAGCAGTCAGGATCTCACCGGGGAGCTGTTTTTT
V: TRBV10-3; D: TRBD1; size: few; length: 15; J: TRBJ1-5; CDR3: CAIRAVGDSNQPQHF; DNA: TGTGCCATCAGAGCCGTAGGGGACAGTAATCAGCCCCAGCATTTT
V: TRBV9; D: TRBD2; size: once; length: 15; J: TRBJ2-1; CDR3: CASSSRLAGGSEQFF; DNA: TGTGCCAGCAGCTCAAGACTAGCGGGAGGGAGTGAGCAGTTCTTC
V: TRBV7-2; D: .; size: .; length: 15; J: TRBJ2-7; CDR3: CASSLAGTDVNEQYF; DNA: TGTGCCAGCAGCTTGGCGGGAACAGATGTAAACGAGCAGTACTTC
V: TRBV7-9; D: .; size: .; length: 14; J: TRBJ2-1; CDR3: CASISRAFYNEQFF; DNA: TGTGCCAGCATCTCGAGGGCCTTCTACAATGAGCAGTTCTTC
V: TRBV19; D: .; size: .; length: 14; J: TRBJ1-3; CDR3: CASRTGSAGNTIYF; DNA: TGTGCCAGTAGAACAGGGAGCGCTGGAAACACCATATATTTT
V: TRBV7-6; D: .; size: .; length: 15; J: TRBJ1-1; CDR3: CASSLGSGSRNEAFF; DNA: TGTGCCAGCAGCTTAGGATCGGGGTCGAGGAATGAAGCTTTCTTT
V: TRBV6-5; D: .; size: .; length: 15; J: TRBJ1-5; CDR3: CASRPGHRGSQPQHF; DNA: TGTGCCAGCAGACCGGGCCATCGCGGGAGTCAGCCCCAGCATTTT
V: TRBV4-1; D: TRBD2; size: .; length: 17; J: TRBJ2-1; CDR3: CASSRWTSGRAYNEQFF; DNA: TGCGCCAGCAGCCGCTGGACTAGCGGGAGGGCTTACAATGAGCAGTTCTTC
V: TRBV27; D: .; size: .; length: 16; J: TRBJ2-7; CDR3: CASSLLVGAGTYEQYF; DNA: TGTGCCAGCAGTTTATTAGTGGGGGCCGGAACCTACGAGCAGTACTTC
V: TRBV6-5; D: TRBD1; size: .; length: 14; J: TRBJ1-1; CDR3: CASRSRDRGRQAFF; DNA: TGTGCCAGCAGGAGCAGGGACAGGGGGCGCCAGGCTTTCTTT
V: TRBV18; D: .; size: .; length: 16; J: TRBJ2-2; CDR3: CASSPTVLRGTGELFF; DNA: TGTGCCAGCTCACCAACGGTTCTCAGGGGTACCGGGGAGCTGTTTTTT
V: TRBV11-2; D: .; size: .; length: 14; J: TRBJ1-2; CDR3: CASSLDPAYYGYTF; DNA: TGTGCCAGCAGCTTAGATCCCGCGTACTATGGCTACACCTTC
V: TRBV21-1; D: .; size: .; length: 17; J: TRBJ2-2; CDR3: CASSKAPHQRSTGELFF; DNA: TGTGCCAGCAGCAAAGCCCCCCACCAGCGGAGTACCGGGGAGCTGTTTTTT
V: TRBV11-2; D: TRBD2; size: .; length: 14; J: TRBJ2-7; CDR3: CASSSSGTIGEQYF; DNA: TGTGCCAGCAGCTCATCCGGGACTATAGGCGAGCAGTACTTC
V: TRBV12-3/TRBV12-4; D: .; size: .; length: 13; J: TRBJ1-5; CDR3: CASSTGQNQPQHF; DNA: TGTGCCAGCAGTACCGGACAGAATCAGCCCCAGCATTTT
V: TRBV10-3; D: .; size: .; length: 13; J: TRBJ2-3; CDR3: CAISMGPGDTQYF; DNA: TGTGCCATCAGTATGGGCCCGGGGGATACGCAGTATTTT
V: TRBV5-1; D: TRBD1; size: .; length: 13; J: TRBJ2-1; CDR3: CASSVTGYNEQFF; DNA: TGCGCCAGCAGCGTGACAGGGTACAATGAGCAGTTCTTC
V: TRBV7-2; D: .; size: .; length: 11; J: TRBJ2-3; CDR3: CASSSLYTQYF; DNA: TGTGCCAGCAGCTCTCTTTATACGCAGTATTTT
V: TRBV24-1; D: .; size: .; length: 13; J: TRBJ2-5; CDR3: CATSDTTQETQYF; DNA: TGTGCCACCAGTGATACAACGCAAGAGACCCAGTACTTC
V: TRBV11-1; D: .; size: .; length: 13; J: TRBJ2-5; CDR3: CASSFTGEATQYF; DNA: TGTGCCAGCAGCTTCACGGGAGAAGCGACCCAGTACTTC
V: TRBV5-1; D: .; size: few; length: 15; J: TRBJ1-4; CDR3: CASSPGAAPSEKLFF; DNA: TGCGCCAGCAGCCCAGGGGCGGCTCCTTCGGAAAAACTGTTTTTT
V: TRBV6-2/TRBV6-3; D: .; size: .; length: 14; J: TRBJ1-5; CDR3: CASSYRGGNQPQHF; DNA: TGTGCCAGCAGTTACCGGGGAGGCAATCAGCCCCAGCATTTT
V: TRBV11-2; D: .; size: few; length: 14; J: TRBJ2-1; CDR3: CASSLTQGGNEQFF; DNA: TGTGCCAGCAGCTTAACCCAAGGAGGCAATGAGCAGTTCTTC